A selection of T cell receptor beta chains follows, all from one sample in a study of shared clonotypes between healthy human individuals. Here immunoSEQ multiplex PCR was the method, and the copy in TCRdb shows in-frame clones only, minus some. This table has some 2,500,000 clones, around 92% appearing once. Sequenced sample: naive CD4+ T cells from PBMCs. These receptors were collected from a man younger than 30 in good health. Some clones in this sample may be carry-over from other donors' samples. CDR3s include the opening cysteine and the closing phenylalanine or tryptophan. The order of the fields is D gene, J gene, V gene, clone size, CDR3 DNA, CDR3 protein. The D gene is left open where the match is weak. Expanded clones get a size class; other rows say once, few or many, or leave the size out.

D gene: -; J gene: TRBJ2-1; V gene: TRBV28; clone size: -; CDR3 DNA: TGTGCCAGCACCCTGGCCTCCAGCCCAACCCAGTTCTTC; CDR3 protein: CASTLASSPTQFF
D gene: -; J gene: TRBJ1-1; V gene: TRBV6-4; clone size: -; CDR3 DNA: TGTGCCAGCACCCCCAGGTTCCCCCCGAACACTGAAGCTTTCTTT; CDR3 protein: CASTPRFPPNTEAFF
D gene: TRBD2; J gene: TRBJ2-3; V gene: TRBV5-1; clone size: -; CDR3 DNA: TGCGCCAGCAGCAATTGGGGAGTAGCGGGGGCTACAGATACGCAGTATTTT; CDR3 protein: CASSNWGVAGATDTQYF
D gene: -; J gene: TRBJ2-1; V gene: TRBV2; clone size: -; CDR3 DNA: TGTGCCAGCAGTCAGACCGGAGCCTCCTACAATGAGCAGTTCTTC; CDR3 protein: CASSQTGASYNEQFF
D gene: TRBD2; J gene: TRBJ2-7; V gene: TRBV5-8; clone size: once; CDR3 DNA: TGTGCCAGCAGCCCCCCGGGAGGACTAGCGGGAGGCTCATCCTACGAGCAGTACTTC; CDR3 protein: CASSPPGGLAGGSSYEQYF
D gene: -; J gene: TRBJ2-4; V gene: TRBV7-2; clone size: -; CDR3 DNA: TGTGCCAGCAGCTTCAGGGAGGGGGAAAACATTCAGTACTTC; CDR3 protein: CASSFREGENIQYF
D gene: TRBD2; J gene: TRBJ2-5; V gene: TRBV6-1; clone size: -; CDR3 DNA: TGTGCCAGCAGTGAGGCGGGAGGGTTTCAAGAGACCCAGTACTTC; CDR3 protein: CASSEAGGFQETQYF
D gene: -; J gene: TRBJ2-3; V gene: TRBV6-1; clone size: -; CDR3 DNA: TGTGCCAGCAGTGATGCTCCGGGTAGCACAGATACGCAGTATTTT; CDR3 protein: CASSDAPGSTDTQYF
D gene: -; J gene: TRBJ1-3; V gene: TRBV7-2; clone size: -; CDR3 DNA: TGTGCCAGCAGCTTCGGGTTTCGAAACACCATATATTTT; CDR3 protein: CASSFGFRNTIYF
D gene: -; J gene: TRBJ2-6; V gene: TRBV7-2; clone size: once; CDR3 DNA: TGTGCCAGCAGCTTATTTGGTAGCCCTGGGGCCAACGTCCTGACTTTC; CDR3 protein: CASSLFGSPGANVLTF
D gene: -; J gene: TRBJ2-7; V gene: TRBV5-4; clone size: -; CDR3 DNA: TGTGCCAGCAGCTATCAGAGCTCCTACGAGCAGTACTTC; CDR3 protein: CASSYQSSYEQYF
D gene: -; J gene: TRBJ2-1; V gene: TRBV18; clone size: -; CDR3 DNA: TGTGCCAGCTCACCACCTGTCACCGAGACTATCTCAGAATACAATGAGCAGTTCTTC; CDR3 protein: CASSPPVTETISEYNEQFF
D gene: -; J gene: TRBJ2-3; V gene: TRBV6-1; clone size: -; CDR3 DNA: TGTGCCAGCACCCTGAGTCGAACAGACCCAGATACGCAGTATTTT; CDR3 protein: CASTLSRTDPDTQYF
D gene: -; J gene: TRBJ2-5; V gene: TRBV5-8; clone size: -; CDR3 DNA: TGTGCCAGCAGCTTGGGGTCAGGGACCCGACAAGAGACCCAGTACTTC; CDR3 protein: CASSLGSGTRQETQYF
D gene: TRBD1; J gene: TRBJ2-1; V gene: TRBV5-1; clone size: -; CDR3 DNA: TGCGCCAGCAACCCGACAGGGTATTATGAGCAGTTCTTC; CDR3 protein: CASNPTGYYEQFF
D gene: -; J gene: TRBJ2-3; V gene: TRBV28; clone size: -; CDR3 DNA: TGTGCCAGCAGGACCGAGCGTCCAGGGTTCCCAGAGTATTTT; CDR3 protein: CASRTERPGFPEYF